This passage covers 5 T cell receptor beta chains from one sample sequenced in a study of T cell clonality in common variable immunodeficiency. TCRdb keeps only in-frame clones here, not all; method: immunoSEQ multiplex PCR. There are approximately 40,000 clones in the sample, none observed a single time. The sample consisted of peripheral blood mononuclear cells. The receptors derive from a person aged 18 to 75 in good health.

In this sample, this clone turned up many times. The read ends 3 residues early relative to the CDR3; the germline J gene fills the gap. The chain carries TRBV20-1 and TRBJ2-1; 11 bases line up with TRBD1. This CDR3 is 14 amino acids long. The V gene's germline CDR1 is DFQATT and CDR2 SNEGSKA (reference sequence). J gave up 6 bases and V 5 bases, and 6 bases lay outside the gene matches. The CDR3 loop reads CSAAKGQGVNEQFF. Partial CDR3 DNA: TGCAGTGCTGCGAAGGGACAGGGGGTCAATGAG.

This clone has a count of ten or more. The missing CDR3 end, 3 residues past where the read stops, is filled in from the germline J gene. V gene TRBV7-8 combines with J gene TRBJ2-2; a possible D gene is TRBD1 (6 bases). V dropped 5 bases and J dropped 2 bases, with 12 bases sitting between them. Germline V gene lookup returns CDR1 SGHVS and CDR2 FQNEAQ. The CDR3 is 15 amino acids. Incomplete CDR3 DNA: TGTGCCAGCAGCCCTCAGGGGCGAAACACCGGGGAG. Translated: CASSPQGRNTGE. The entire CDR3 sequence reads CASSPQGRNTGELFF.

This clone was observed at least ten times. The read gets to within 3 residues of the CDR3 end, and the germline J gene fills in the rest. This chain joins TRBV6-1 and TRBJ2-3; a weak D match, TRBD2 (6 bases). Germline CDR1 reads MNHNS; CDR2 reads SASEGT. The CDR3 contains 14 residues. The ends were cut back, 4 bases at V and 1 base at J, with 9 bases in the middle. CDR3 in amino acids: CASSGSGRTDTQYF. The CDR3 DNA, read in part, is TGTGCCAGCAGTGGTAGCGGACGCACAGATACG.

At least ten counts were recorded for this clone. Coverage ceases 3 residues before the CDR3 finishes, and the germline J gene fills in the end. The chain links TRBV12-3 or TRBV12-4 to TRBJ1-2, with a weak D call TRBD1 (6 bases). Trimming stripped 4 bases from V and 0 bases from J, with 9 bases between. The CDR3 is 14 residues long. CDR3 region: CASSSGQPNYGYTF. The covered CDR3 bases are TGTGCCAGCAGTTCTGGACAGCCTAACTATGGC.

A few counts support this clone. This may stem from a read error, because a much larger clone lies one nucleotide away. The sequenced fragment ends 3 residues before the CDR3 boundary, so the rest is inferred from the germline J gene. The chain joins TRBV19 to TRBJ2-2, with TRBD1 matching over 10 bases. CDR1 LNHDA and CDR2 SQIVND come from the germline V gene (reference sequence). This CDR3 has 13 amino acids. CDR3 DNA (partial): TGTGCCAGTTCCTGGACAGGGGGAGAAAAG. Translation gives CASSWTGGEK. The entire CDR3 protein reads CASSWTGGEKLFF.